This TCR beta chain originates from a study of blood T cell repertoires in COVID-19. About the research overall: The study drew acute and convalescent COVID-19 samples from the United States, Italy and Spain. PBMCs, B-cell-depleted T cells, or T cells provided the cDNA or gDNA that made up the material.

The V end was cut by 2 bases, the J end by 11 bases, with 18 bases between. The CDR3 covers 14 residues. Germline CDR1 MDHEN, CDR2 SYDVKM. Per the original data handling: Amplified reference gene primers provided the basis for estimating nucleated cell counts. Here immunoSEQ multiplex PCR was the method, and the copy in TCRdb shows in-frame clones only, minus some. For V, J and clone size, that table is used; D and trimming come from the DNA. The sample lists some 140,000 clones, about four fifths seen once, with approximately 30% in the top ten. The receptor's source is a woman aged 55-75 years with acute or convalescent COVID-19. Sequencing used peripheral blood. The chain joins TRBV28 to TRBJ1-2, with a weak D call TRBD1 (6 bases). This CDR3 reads CASSLGGKGAIYTF. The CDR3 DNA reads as TGTGCCAGCAGTTTAGGGGGCAAAGGAGCCATTTACACCTTC.